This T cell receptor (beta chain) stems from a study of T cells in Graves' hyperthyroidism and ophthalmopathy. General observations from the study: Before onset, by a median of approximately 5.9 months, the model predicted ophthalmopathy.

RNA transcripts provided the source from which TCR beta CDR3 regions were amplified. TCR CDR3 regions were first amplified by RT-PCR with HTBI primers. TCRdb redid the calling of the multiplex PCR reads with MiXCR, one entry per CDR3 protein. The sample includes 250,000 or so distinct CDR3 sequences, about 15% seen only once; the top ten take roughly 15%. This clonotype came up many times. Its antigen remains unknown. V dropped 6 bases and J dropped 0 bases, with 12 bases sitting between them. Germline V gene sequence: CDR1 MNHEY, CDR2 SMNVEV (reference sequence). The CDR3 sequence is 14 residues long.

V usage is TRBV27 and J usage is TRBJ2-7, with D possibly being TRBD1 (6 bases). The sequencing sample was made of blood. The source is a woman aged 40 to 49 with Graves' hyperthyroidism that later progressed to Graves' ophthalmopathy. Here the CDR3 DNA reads TGTGCCAGCAGGTTCAGGGGATACTCCTACGAGCAGTACTTC. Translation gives CASRFRGYSYEQYF.